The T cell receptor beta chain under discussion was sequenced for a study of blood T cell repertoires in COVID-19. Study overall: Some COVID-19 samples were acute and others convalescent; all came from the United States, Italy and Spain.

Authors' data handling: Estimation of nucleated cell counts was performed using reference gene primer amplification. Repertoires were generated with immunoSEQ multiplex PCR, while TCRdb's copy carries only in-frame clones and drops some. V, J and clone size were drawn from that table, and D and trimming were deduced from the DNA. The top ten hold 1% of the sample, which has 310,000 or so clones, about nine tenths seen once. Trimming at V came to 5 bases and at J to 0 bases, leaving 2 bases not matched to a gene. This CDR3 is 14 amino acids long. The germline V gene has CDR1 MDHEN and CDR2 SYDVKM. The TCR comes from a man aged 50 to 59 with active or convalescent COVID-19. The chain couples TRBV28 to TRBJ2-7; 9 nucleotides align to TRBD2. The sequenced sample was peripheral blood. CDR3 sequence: CASSLAGNSYEQYF. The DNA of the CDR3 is TGTGCCAGCAGTCTAGCGGGAAACTCCTACGAGCAGTACTTC.